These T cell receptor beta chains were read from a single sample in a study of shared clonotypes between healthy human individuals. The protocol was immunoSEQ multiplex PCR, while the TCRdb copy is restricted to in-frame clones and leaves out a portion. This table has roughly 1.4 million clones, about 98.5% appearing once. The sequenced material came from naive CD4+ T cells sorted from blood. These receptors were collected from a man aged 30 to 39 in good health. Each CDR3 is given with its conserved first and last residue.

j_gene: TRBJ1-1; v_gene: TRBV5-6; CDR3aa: CASSRTGRTEAFF
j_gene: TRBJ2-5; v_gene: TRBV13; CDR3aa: CASRPVGAGETQYF
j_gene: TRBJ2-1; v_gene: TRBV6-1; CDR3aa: CASIDLAGGIRGDGQFF
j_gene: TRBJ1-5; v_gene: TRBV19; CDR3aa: CASSSSRGDQPQHF
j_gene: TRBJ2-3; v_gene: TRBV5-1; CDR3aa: CASSLERTDTQYF
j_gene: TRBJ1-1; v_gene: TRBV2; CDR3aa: CASNQGRFSSAEAFF
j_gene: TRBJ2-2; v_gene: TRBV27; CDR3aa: CASSLTSGREPNTGELFF
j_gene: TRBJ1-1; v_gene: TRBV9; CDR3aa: CASSDGQPNTEAFF
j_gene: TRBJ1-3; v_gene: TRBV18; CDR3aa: CASSPPPAGNTIYF
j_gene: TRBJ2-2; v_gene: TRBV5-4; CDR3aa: CASSRGGPGGELFF
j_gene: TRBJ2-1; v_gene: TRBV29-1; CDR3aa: CSVEVGGPESYNEQFF
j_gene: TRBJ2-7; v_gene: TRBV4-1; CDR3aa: CASSPGTSREQYF
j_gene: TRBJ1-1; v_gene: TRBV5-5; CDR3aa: CASSGTARNTEAFF
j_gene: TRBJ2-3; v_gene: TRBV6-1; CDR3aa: CASSDIWTSSTDTQYF
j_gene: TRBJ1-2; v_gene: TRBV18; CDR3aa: CASSHVTGTANYGYTF
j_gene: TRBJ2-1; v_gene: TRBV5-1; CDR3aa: CASRGGRSRTYNEQFF
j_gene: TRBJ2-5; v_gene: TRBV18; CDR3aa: CASPVERGRTVQETQYF
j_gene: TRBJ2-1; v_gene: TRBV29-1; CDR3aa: CSVDSGTSAFF
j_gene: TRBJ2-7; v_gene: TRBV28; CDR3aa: CASTWGTSGRTSYEQYF
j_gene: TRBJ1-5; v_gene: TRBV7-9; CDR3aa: CASSFDRDSQPQHF
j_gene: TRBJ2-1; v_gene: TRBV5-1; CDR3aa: CASSLSQGEQFF
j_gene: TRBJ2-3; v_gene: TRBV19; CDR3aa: CASSIARAQYF
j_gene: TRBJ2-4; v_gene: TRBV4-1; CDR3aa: CASSQAGGTKNIQYF
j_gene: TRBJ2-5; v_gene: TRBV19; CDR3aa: CASSIRGDQETQYF
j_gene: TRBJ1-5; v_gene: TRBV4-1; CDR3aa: CASSQTGANQPQHF
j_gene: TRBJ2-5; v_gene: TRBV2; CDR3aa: CASSRQETQYF
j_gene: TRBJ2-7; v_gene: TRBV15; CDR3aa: CATQAGGGAVHEQYF
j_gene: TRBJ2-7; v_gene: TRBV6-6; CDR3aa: CASSSTGAPYEQYF
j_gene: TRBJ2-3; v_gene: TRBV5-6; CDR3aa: CASSQDPGTDTQYF
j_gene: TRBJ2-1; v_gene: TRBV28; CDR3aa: CAAGAGYNEQFF
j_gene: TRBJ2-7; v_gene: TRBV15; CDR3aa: CATSIAGTSGRIEQYF
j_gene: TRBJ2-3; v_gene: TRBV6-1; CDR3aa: CATSGVLGTDTQYF
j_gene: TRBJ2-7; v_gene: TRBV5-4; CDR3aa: CASSLGTRTYEQYF